The source of this TCR beta chain is a study of blood T cell repertoires in COVID-19. Sequenced by immunoSEQ multiplex PCR; TCRdb stores in-frame clones only, minus some. The sample has about 130,000 clones; approximately 84% are singletons. Germline CDR1 SNHLY, CDR2 FYNNEI. The CDR3 extends over 16 amino acids. With 6 bases clipped from V and 2 bases from J, the junction kept 11 bases outside the gene matches. This clone showed up just a few times. Input material: peripheral blood. The receptor was isolated from a man in his fifties or sixties with acute or convalescent COVID-19. The J gene is TRBJ1-1, the V gene TRBV2; 8 bases agree with TRBD1. DNA for the CDR3: TGTGCCAGCAGACTACAGGGGGGTAGGGCCAACACTGAAGCTTTCTTT. Translated, it gives CASRLQGGRANTEAFF.